This T cell receptor beta chain is from a study of blood T cell repertoires in COVID-19. Repertoires were generated with immunoSEQ multiplex PCR, while TCRdb's copy carries only in-frame clones and drops some. The sample lists some 300,000 clones; 85% to 90% were seen once. Patients of the Seattle cohort, enrolled during active infection, were followed longitudinally. Germline V gene sequence: CDR1 GTSNPN, CDR2 SVGIG (reference sequence). The CDR3 extends over 13 amino acids. With 1 base clipped from V and 5 bases from J, the junction kept 3 bases outside the gene matches. This chain connects TRBV30 to TRBJ2-7; 9 bases map to TRBD2. This TCR was recovered from a woman aged 50 to 60 with COVID-19, enrolled during active disease. Material: peripheral blood. This CDR3 is CAWSGLADDEQYF. For the CDR3, the DNA is TGTGCCTGGAGTGGACTAGCGGATGACGAGCAGTACTTC.